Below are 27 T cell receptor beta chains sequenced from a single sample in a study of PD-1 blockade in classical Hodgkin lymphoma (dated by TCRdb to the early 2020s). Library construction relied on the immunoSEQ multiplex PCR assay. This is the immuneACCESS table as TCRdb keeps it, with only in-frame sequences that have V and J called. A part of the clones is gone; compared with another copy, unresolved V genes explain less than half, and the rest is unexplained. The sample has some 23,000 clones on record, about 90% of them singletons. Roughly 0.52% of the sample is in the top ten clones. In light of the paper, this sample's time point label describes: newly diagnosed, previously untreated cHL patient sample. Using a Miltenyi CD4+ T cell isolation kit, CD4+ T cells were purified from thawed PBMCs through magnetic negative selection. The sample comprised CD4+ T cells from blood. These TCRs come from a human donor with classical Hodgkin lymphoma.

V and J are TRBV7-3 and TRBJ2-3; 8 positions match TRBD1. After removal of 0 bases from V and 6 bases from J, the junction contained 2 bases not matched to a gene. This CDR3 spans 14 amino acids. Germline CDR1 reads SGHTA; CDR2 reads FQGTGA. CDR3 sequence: CASSLTQGADTQYF. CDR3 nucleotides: TGTGCCAGCAGCTTAACGCAGGGGGCTGATACGCAGTATTTT.

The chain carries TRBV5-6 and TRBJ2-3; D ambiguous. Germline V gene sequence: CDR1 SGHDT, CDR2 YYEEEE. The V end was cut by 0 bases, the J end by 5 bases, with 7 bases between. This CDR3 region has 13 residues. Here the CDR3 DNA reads TGTGCCAGCAGCTTGGTAGTAGTAGATACGCAGTATTTT. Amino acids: CASSLVVVDTQYF.

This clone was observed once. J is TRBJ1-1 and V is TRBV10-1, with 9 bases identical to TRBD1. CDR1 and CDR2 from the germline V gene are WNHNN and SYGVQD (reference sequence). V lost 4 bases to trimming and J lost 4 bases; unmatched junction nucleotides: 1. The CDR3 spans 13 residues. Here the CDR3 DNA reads TGCGCCAGCAGTGGACAGGGGGGCACTGAAGCTTTCTTT. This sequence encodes CASSGQGGTEAFF.

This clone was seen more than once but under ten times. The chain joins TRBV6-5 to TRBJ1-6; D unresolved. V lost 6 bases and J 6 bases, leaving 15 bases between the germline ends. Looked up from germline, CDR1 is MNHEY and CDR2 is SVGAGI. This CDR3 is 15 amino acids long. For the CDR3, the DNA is TGTGCCAGCAGCCTCCCCGAGGGTGTTAATTCACCCCTCCACTTT. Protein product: CASSLPEGVNSPLHF.

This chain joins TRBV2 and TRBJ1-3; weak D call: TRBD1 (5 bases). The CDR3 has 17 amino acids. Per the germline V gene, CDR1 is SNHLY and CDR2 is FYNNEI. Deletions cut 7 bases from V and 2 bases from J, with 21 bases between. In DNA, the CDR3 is TGTGCCAGCAACCAAGAATGGACGGGGACGCCTGGAAACACCATATATTTT. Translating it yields CASNQEWTGTPGNTIYF. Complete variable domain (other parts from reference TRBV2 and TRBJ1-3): EPEVTQTPSHQVTQMGQEVILRCVPISNHLYFYWYRQILGQKVEFLVSFYNNEISEKSEIFDDQFSVERPDGSNFTLKIRSTKLEDSAMYFCASNQEWTGTPGNTIYFGEGSWLTVV.

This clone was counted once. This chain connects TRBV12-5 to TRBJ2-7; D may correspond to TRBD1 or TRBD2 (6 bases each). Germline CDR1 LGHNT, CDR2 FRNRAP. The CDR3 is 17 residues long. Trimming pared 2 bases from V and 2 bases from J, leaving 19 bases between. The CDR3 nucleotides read TGTGCTAGTGGTTTGTCCCCATTAGGGGGGCAAACCTACGAGCAGTACTTC. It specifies CASGLSPLGGQTYEQYF.

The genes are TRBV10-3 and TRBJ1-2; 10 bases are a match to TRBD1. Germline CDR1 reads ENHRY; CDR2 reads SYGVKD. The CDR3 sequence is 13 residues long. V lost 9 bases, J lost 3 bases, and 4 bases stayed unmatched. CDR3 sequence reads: CAMSTGGDYGYTF. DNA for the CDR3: TGTGCCATGTCGACAGGGGGCGACTATGGCTACACCTTC.

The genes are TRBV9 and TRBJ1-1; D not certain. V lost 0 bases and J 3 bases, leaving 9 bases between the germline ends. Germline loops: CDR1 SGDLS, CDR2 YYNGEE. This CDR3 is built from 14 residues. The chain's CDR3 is CASSVAVRDTEAFF. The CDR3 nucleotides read TGTGCCAGCAGCGTAGCAGTTCGGGACACTGAAGCTTTCTTT.

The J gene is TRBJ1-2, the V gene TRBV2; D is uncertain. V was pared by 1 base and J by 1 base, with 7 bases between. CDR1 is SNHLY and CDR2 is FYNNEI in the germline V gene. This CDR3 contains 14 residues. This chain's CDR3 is CASSEGLHNYGYTF. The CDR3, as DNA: TGTGCCAGCAGTGAAGGACTCCATAACTATGGCTACACCTTC.

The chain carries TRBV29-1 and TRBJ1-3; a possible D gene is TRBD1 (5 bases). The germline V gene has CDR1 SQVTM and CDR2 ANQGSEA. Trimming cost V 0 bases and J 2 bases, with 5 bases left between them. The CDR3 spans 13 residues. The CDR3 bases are TGCAGCGTTGAAGAAGGGGCTGGAAACACCATATATTTT. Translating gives CSVEEGAGNTIYF. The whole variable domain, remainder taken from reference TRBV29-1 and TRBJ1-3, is SAVISQKPSRDICQRGTSLTIQCQVDSQVTMMFWYRQQPGQSLTLIATANQGSEATYESGFVIDKFPISRPNLTFSTLTVSNMSPEDSSIYLCSVEEGAGNTIYFGEGSWLTVV.

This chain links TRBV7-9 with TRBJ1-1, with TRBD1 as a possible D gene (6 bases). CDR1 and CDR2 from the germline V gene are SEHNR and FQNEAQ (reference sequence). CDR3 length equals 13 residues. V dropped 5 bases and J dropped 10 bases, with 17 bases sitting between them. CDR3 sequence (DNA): TGTGCCAGCAGCCCCAACAGGGACTTCGGAGCTTTCTTT. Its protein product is CASSPNRDFGAFF.

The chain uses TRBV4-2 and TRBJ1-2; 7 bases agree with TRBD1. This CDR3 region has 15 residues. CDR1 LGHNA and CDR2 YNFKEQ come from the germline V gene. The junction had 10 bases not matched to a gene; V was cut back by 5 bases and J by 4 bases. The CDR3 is CASSDERDSFYGYTF. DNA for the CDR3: TGTGCCAGCAGCGACGAGAGGGACAGCTTCTATGGCTACACCTTC.

CDR3 loop: CASRPTTGAPSGNTIYF. CDR3 sequence (DNA): TGTGCCAGCAGACCTACCACAGGGGCCCCCTCTGGAAACACCATATATTTT. The chain recombines TRBV7-9 with TRBJ1-3; 7 positions agree with TRBD1. The CDR3 covers 17 residues. The V segment lost 6 bases and the J segment 0 bases; nucleotides outside the gene matches: 11. Per germline, CDR1 SEHNR and CDR2 FQNEAQ (reference sequence).

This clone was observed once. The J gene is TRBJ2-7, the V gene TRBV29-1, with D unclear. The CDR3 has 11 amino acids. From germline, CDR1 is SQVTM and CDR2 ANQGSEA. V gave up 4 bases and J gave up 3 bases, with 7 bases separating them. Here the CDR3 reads CSVALSYEQYF. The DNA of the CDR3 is TGCAGCGTTGCCCTTAGCTACGAGCAGTACTTC.

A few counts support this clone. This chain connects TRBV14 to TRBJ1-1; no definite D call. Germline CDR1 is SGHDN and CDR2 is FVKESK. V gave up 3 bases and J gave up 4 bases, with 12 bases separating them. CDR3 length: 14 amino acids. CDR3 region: CASSHPPETTEAFF. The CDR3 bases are TGTGCCAGCAGCCACCCGCCTGAAACCACTGAAGCTTTCTTT.

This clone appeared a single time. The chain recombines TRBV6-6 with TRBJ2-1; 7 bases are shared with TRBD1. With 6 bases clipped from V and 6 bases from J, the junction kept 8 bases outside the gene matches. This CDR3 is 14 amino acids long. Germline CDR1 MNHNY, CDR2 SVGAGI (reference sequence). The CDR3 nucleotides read TGTGCCAGCAGCTGGGGGACAGCCTCCAATGAGCAGTTCTTC. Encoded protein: CASSWGTASNEQFF.

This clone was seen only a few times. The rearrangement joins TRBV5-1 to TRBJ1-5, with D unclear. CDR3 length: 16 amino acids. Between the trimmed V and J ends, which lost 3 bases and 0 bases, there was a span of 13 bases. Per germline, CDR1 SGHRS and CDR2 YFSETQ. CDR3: CASSWVKAFSNQPQHF. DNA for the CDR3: TGCGCCAGCAGCTGGGTCAAAGCTTTTAGCAATCAGCCCCAGCATTTT.

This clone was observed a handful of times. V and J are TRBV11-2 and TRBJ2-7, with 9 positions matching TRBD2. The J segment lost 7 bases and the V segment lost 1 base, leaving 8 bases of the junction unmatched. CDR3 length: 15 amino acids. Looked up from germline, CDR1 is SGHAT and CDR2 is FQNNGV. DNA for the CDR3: TGTGCCAGCAGCTTAGTAGCGCTAGCGGGGCGGGAGCAGTACTTC. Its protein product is CASSLVALAGREQYF.

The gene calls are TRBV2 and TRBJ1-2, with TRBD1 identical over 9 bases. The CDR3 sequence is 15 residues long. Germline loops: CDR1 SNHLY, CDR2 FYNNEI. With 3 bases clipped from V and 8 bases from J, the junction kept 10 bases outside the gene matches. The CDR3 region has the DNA TGTGCCAGCAGTGAGAGTCTGGGACAGGGTCGGGGCTACACCTTC. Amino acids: CASSESLGQGRGYTF.

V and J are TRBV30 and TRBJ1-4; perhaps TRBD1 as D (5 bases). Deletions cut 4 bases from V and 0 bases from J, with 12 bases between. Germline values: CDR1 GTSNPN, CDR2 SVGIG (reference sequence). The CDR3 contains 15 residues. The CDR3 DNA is TGTGCCTGGAAGAGTGGGACTGCAACTAATGAAAAACTGTTTTTT. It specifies CAWKSGTATNEKLFF.

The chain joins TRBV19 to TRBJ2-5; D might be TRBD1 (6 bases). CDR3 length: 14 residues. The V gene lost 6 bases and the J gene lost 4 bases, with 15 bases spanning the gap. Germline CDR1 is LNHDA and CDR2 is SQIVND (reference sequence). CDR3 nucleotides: TGTGCCAGTAGGGGTCGGCAGGGGACAGAGACCCAGTACTTC. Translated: CASRGRQGTETQYF.

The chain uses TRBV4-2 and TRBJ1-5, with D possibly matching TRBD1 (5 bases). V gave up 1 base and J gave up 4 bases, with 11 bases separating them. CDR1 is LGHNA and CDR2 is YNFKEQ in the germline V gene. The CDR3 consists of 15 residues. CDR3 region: CASSQVGTDNQPQHF. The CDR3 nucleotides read TGTGCCAGCAGCCAAGTGGGGACGGATAATCAGCCCCAGCATTTT.

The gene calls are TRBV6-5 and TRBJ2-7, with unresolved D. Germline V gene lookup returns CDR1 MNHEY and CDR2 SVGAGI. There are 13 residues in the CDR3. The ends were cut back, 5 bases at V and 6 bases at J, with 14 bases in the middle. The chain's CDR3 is CASSIGPWGEQYF. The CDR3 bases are TGTGCCAGCAGTATTGGACCGTGGGGCGAGCAGTACTTC.

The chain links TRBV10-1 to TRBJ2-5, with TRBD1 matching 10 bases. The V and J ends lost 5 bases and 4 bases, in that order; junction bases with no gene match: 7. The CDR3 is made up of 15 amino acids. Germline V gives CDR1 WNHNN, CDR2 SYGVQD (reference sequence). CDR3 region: CASSPDRGSGETQYF. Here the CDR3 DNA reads TGCGCCAGCAGTCCGGACAGGGGGTCGGGAGAGACCCAGTACTTC.

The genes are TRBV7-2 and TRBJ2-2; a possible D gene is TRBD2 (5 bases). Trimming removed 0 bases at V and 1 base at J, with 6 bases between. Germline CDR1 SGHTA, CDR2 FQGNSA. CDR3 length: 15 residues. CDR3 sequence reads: CASSLAAGNTGELFF. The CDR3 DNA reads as TGTGCCAGCAGCTTAGCGGCGGGGAACACCGGGGAGCTGTTTTTT.

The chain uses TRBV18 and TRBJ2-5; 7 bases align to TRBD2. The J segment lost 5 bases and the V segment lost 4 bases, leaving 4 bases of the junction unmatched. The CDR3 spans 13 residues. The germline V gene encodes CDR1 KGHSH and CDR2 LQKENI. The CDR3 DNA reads TGTGCCAGCTCACTGCGGGAGTATGAGACCCAGTACTTC. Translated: CASSLREYETQYF.

Written as DNA, the CDR3 is TGTGCCACCAGCAGAGCCGGGACTAGCGGGAAGCAGTTCTTC. It specifies CATSRAGTSGKQFF. The chain links TRBV15 to TRBJ2-1; 13 bases agree with TRBD2. J lost 11 bases, V lost 1 base, and 2 bases had no gene match. CDR3 length: 14 residues. Germline V gene sequence: CDR1 LNHNV, CDR2 YYDKDF (reference sequence).